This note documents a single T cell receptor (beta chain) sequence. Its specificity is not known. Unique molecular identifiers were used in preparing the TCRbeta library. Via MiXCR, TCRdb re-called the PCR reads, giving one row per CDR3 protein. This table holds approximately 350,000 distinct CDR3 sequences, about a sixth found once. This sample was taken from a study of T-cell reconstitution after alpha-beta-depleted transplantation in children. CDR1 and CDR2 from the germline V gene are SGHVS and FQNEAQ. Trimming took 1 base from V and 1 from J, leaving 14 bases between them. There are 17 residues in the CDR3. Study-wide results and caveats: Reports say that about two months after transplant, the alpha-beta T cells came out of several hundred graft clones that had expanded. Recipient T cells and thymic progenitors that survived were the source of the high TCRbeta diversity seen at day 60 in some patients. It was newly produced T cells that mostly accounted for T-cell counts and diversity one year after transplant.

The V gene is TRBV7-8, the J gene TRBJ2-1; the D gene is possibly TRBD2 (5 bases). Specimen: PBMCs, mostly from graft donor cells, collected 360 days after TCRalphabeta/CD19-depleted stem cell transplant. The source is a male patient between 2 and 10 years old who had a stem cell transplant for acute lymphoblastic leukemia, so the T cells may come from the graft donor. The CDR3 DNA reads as TGTGCCAGCAGCTTAGTGGGAGTCGGGGTTTCCTACAATGAGCAGTTCTTC. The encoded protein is CASSLVGVGVSYNEQFF.